The 22 T cell receptor beta chains listed next were all sequenced from one sample in a study of shared clonotypes between healthy human individuals. Here immunoSEQ multiplex PCR was the method, and the copy in TCRdb shows in-frame clones only, minus some. The data show about half a million clones, roughly 80% seen once. Material: PBMCs. These receptors all come from a woman in her thirties or forties in good health. Some clones in this sample may be carry-over from other donors' samples.

The genes are TRBV2 and TRBJ2-7; D possibly corresponds to TRBD1 (6 bases). The CDR3 contains 15 residues. CDR1 and CDR2 from the germline V gene are SNHLY and FYNNEI. V gave up 4 bases and J gave up 2 bases, with 15 bases separating them. The CDR3 nucleotides read TGTGCCAGCAGTGCCCCGGGACAAAATACCTACGAGCAGTACTTC. Encoded protein: CASSAPGQNTYEQYF.

The chain employs TRBV7-9 and TRBJ2-7, with 7 positions matching TRBD1. J lost 2 bases, V lost 6 bases, and 7 bases had no gene match. CDR3 length equals 14 residues. In germline, CDR1 is SEHNR, CDR2 FQNEAQ (reference sequence). The CDR3 spells CASSSRGTAYEQYF. The CDR3 DNA follows: TGTGCCAGCAGTTCGCGAGGGACAGCCTACGAGCAGTACTTC.

This clone was seen a single time. This chain connects TRBV28 to TRBJ2-7, with D possibly matching TRBD1 (5 bases). Germline lookup yields CDR1 MDHEN and CDR2 SYDVKM. CDR3 size: 16 residues. Trimming removed 4 bases at V and 6 bases at J, with 22 bases between. The CDR3, as DNA: TGTGCCAGCAGTTATCCTATAACGACAGCTAATATCGAGCAGTACTTC. Translation gives CASSYPITTANIEQYF.

Worth noting for this clone: This likely came from a read error, as a far larger clone is one base away. This sample includes further DNA sequences coding for the same CDR3. This chain uses TRBV6-1 with TRBJ1-1; D is ambiguous. The CDR3 spans 13 residues. V was trimmed by 6 bases and J by 1 base, leaving 9 bases between them. CDR1 and CDR2 from the germline V gene are MNHNS and SASEGT. The CDR3 is CASSETENTEAFF. In DNA form, the CDR3 reads TGTGCCAGCAGCGAGACGGAGAACACTGAAGCTTTCTTT.

In this sample, this clone turned up a few times. V is TRBV19 and J is TRBJ1-1, with 9 bases lining up with TRBD1. The CDR3 spans 14 residues. Looked up from germline, CDR1 is LNHDA and CDR2 is SQIVND (reference sequence). V dropped 9 bases and J dropped 4; count of bases not matched to a gene: 9. The CDR3 nucleotides are TGTGCCAGGAACCGGGACAGGGAGAGCACTGAAGCTTTCTTT. It translates to CARNRDRESTEAFF.

This clone was seen at least ten times. Other DNA sequences in the sample encode the same CDR3. V gene TRBV4-3 combines with J gene TRBJ2-5; TRBD2 might be the D (6 bases). The DNA matches TRBJ2-7 better at its end, which makes the J call doubtful. Germline assignment: CDR1 LGHNA and CDR2 YSLEER. The CDR3 has 14 residues. CDR3 region: CASSQFAGPYEQYF. CDR3 coding DNA: TGCGCCAGCAGCCAATTTGCGGGGCCCTACGAGCAGTACTTC.

Turning to this clone: This sequence is one base from a far larger clone and is likely a read error. CDR3 amino acids: CASSQVGARGQDTEALF. CDR3 nucleotide sequence: TGCGCCAGCAGCCAAGTAGGGGCCCGGGGGCAGGACACTGAAGCTCTCTTT. The genes are TRBV4-1 and TRBJ1-1; a possible D gene is TRBD1 (6 bases). CDR3 length: 17 amino acids. From germline, CDR1 is MGHRA and CDR2 YSYEKL.

The rearrangement links TRBV7-2 to TRBJ2-1; D might be TRBD1 or TRBD2, each matching 5 bases. The CDR3 runs to 12 residues. Between the trimmed V and J ends, which lost 5 bases and 7 bases, there was a span of 9 bases. CDR1 SGHTA and CDR2 FQGNSA come from the germline V gene. CDR3 sequence reads: CASSRDRNEQFF. CDR3 in DNA: TGTGCCAGCAGCCGGGACCGAAATGAGCAGTTCTTC.

Concerning this clone: It is likely a read error: a sequence one base away is far more abundant. Other nucleotide sequences in the sample specify the same CDR3. V is TRBV28 and J is TRBJ2-6; D ambiguous. The CDR3 has 16 residues. CDR1 and CDR2 (germline): MDHEN, SYDVKM. CDR3 sequence reads: CATTRGSHSGANVLTF. The CDR3 bases are TGCGCCACCACACGAGGATCCCACTCTGGGGCCAACGTCCTGACTTTC.

The V call is TRBV10-3, the J call TRBJ2-1; 9 bases match TRBD2. There are 19 residues in the CDR3. V dropped 4 bases and J dropped 0; count of bases not matched to a gene: 13. Looked up from germline, CDR1 is ENHRY and CDR2 is SYGVKD. CDR3: CAISGDSGRRVGSYNEQFF. The CDR3 nucleotides read TGTGCCATCAGTGGAGATAGCGGGAGAAGAGTGGGCTCCTACAATGAGCAGTTCTTC.

The V call is TRBV30, the J call TRBJ2-6; D may be TRBD1 (6 bases). The germline V and J ends were trimmed by 2 bases and 2 bases, with 10 bases remaining between them. This CDR3 contains 15 residues. The V gene's germline CDR1 is GTSNPN and CDR2 SVGIG (reference sequence). The CDR3 loop reads CAWSKGVTGANVLTF. The CDR3 DNA follows: TGTGCCTGGAGTAAGGGGGTGACTGGGGCCAACGTCCTGACTTTC. The entire variable domain, with the rest obtained from reference TRBV30 and TRBJ2-6, is as follows: SQTIHQWPATLVQPVGSPLSLECTVEGTSNPNLYWYRQAAGRGLQLLFYSVGIGQISSEVPQNLSASRPQDRQFILSSKKLLLSDSGFYLCAWSKGVTGANVLTFGAGSRLTVL.

V is TRBV27 and J is TRBJ2-7; the match to TRBD2 covers 8 bases. The CDR3 is made up of 15 amino acids. Germline V gives CDR1 MNHEY, CDR2 SMNVEV (reference sequence). The V and J ends lost 2 bases and 2 bases, in that order; junction bases with no gene match: 5. As DNA, the CDR3 is TGTGCCAGCAGTTTAACCTCCGGGAGGGCCTACGAGCAGTACTTC. It yields the protein CASSLTSGRAYEQYF.

As regards this clone: A read error is possible here, since a much larger clone lies one base away. This CDR3 is also generated by other DNA sequences in the sample. The rearrangement links TRBV2 to TRBJ2-1; D perhaps matches TRBD1 (7 bases). The CDR3 runs to 12 residues. V was shortened by 6 bases and J by 16 bases, with 19 bases between the two germline ends. Per the germline V gene, CDR1 is SNHLY and CDR2 is FYNNEI. CDR3 residues: CASRDQAGGFFF. The CDR3 DNA reads as TGTGCCAGCAGGGACCAAGCAGGGGGGTTCTTCTTC.

The rearrangement joins TRBV15 to TRBJ2-7, with D possibly matching TRBD1 (5 bases). The CDR3 extends over 14 amino acids. Germline V gene data show CDR1 as LNHNV and CDR2 as YYDKDF (reference sequence). Trimming removed 5 bases at V and 2 bases at J, with 13 bases between. This CDR3 reads CATSEVSGTYEQYF. DNA of the CDR3: TGTGCCACCAGCGAGGTTTCAGGGACCTACGAGCAGTACTTC.

The rearrangement uses TRBV28 and TRBJ2-2; perhaps TRBD2 as D (5 bases). The V and J ends lost 5 bases and 3 bases respectively, with 10 bases between them. Germline CDR1 MDHEN, CDR2 SYDVKM. The CDR3 totals 14 residues. The CDR3 reads CASSATEDTGELFF. The CDR3 DNA is TGTGCCAGCAGTGCAACGGAGGACACCGGGGAGCTGTTTTTT. The complete variable domain, with remaining parts taken from reference TRBV28 and TRBJ2-2, reads DVKVTQSSRYLVKRTGEKVFLECVQDMDHENMFWYRQDPGLGLRLIYFSYDVKMKEKGDIPEGYSVSREKKERFSLILESASTNQTSMYLCASSATEDTGELFFGEGSRLTVL.

The chain couples TRBV11-3 to TRBJ2-5; D ambiguous. The length of the CDR3 is 13 residues. V was pared by 0 bases and J by 6 bases, with 8 bases between. Germline values: CDR1 SGHNT, CDR2 YENEEA. CDR3 sequence: CASSLEVGKTQYF. The CDR3 DNA reads TGTGCCAGCAGCTTAGAGGTGGGGAAGACCCAGTACTTC.

The rearrangement uses TRBV27 and TRBJ2-1, with D possibly being TRBD2 (5 bases). The V and J ends lost 6 bases and 4 bases respectively, with 16 bases between them. The germline V gene has CDR1 MNHEY and CDR2 SMNVEV (reference sequence). The CDR3 is 15 residues long. The DNA of the CDR3 is TGTGCCAGCAGCCCGAGCCCGGGGATATACAATGAGCAGTTCTTC. Amino acids: CASSPSPGIYNEQFF.

This chain links TRBV27 with TRBJ1-5; D is unresolved. The CDR3 sequence is 14 residues long. Germline loops: CDR1 MNHEY, CDR2 SMNVEV (reference sequence). V was pared by 2 bases and J by 10 bases, with 15 bases between. The CDR3 here is CASSLQGWDGPQHF. CDR3 nucleotides: TGTGCCAGCAGTTTACAAGGGTGGGATGGACCCCAGCATTTT.

This clone was recorded a few times. The likely explanation is a read error, given a far larger clone one base away. The chain couples TRBV30 to TRBJ1-1; unclear D gene. CDR1 and CDR2 (germline): GTSNPN, SVGIG (reference sequence). This CDR3 comprises 15 residues. The CDR3 region is CACSVIGRQNTEAFF. As DNA, the CDR3 is TGTGCCTGTAGTGTAATAGGACGGCAGAACACTGAAGCTTTCTTT.

The chain joins TRBV5-4 to TRBJ2-2; the D is unclear. The germline CDR1 and CDR2 sequences are SGHNT and YYREEE (reference sequence). V shed 4 bases and J shed 6 bases, with 13 bases lying between them. The length of the CDR3 is 14 residues. The CDR3 here is CASSRTDPAGELFF. Written as DNA, the CDR3 is TGTGCCAGCAGCCGTACCGACCCGGCCGGGGAGCTGTTTTTT.

The chain recombines TRBV13 with TRBJ2-1; TRBD2 agrees at 7 bases. Trimming cost V 5 bases and J 0 bases; bases outside gene matches: 7. The CDR3 runs 16 residues. Germline-derived CDR1 and CDR2 are PRHDT and FYEKMQ (reference sequence). Here the CDR3 reads CASSTSSGTSYNEQFF. The DNA for the CDR3 is TGTGCCAGCAGCACCTCTAGCGGTACCTCCTACAATGAGCAGTTCTTC.

The chain employs TRBV9 and TRBJ1-2; no clear D. V shed 0 bases and J shed 7 bases, with 7 bases lying between them. CDR1 SGDLS and CDR2 YYNGEE come from the germline V gene. This CDR3 is built from 12 residues. CDR3 nucleotides: TGTGCCAGCAGCGTAGTGGAGTCTGGCTACACCTTC. It is translated as CASSVVESGYTF.